This T cell receptor (beta chain) came from a study of T cells expressing NK-cell markers. Overall study context: It was sorted CD3+CD56+NKG2C+, CD3+CD56+NKG2C- and CD3+CD56-NKG2C+ T cells that supplied the TCR beta repertoires. Seven sequenced donors out of eight were HCMV-seropositive, one seronegative.

TCRdb re-called the 5' RACE reads and gives one entry per CDR3 protein, without DNA. The sample table includes 120,000 to 150,000 distinct CDR3 sequences. The length of the CDR3 is 13 residues. Germline V gene lookup returns CDR1 SNHLY and CDR2 FYNNEI. The gene calls are TRBV2 and TRBJ2-5; TCRdb gives TRBD1 as the D gene, but with no DNA this cannot be confirmed. The material sequenced was blood T cells: a sorted CD56 or NKG2C T cell subset, CD4+ or CD8+ T cells, or bulk PBMC T cells (not recorded which). The sequence was obtained from a young man in good health. This CDR3 is CASRGPLTETQYF. The full variable domain, in which reference TRBV2 and TRBJ2-5 provide the parts outside the CDR3, is EPEVTQTPSHQVTQMGQEVILRCVPISNHLYFYWYRQILGQKVEFLVSFYNNEISEKSEIFDDQFSVERPDGSNFTLKIRSTKLEDSAMYFCASRGPLTETQYFGPGTRLLVL.